The rows below give T cell receptor beta chains drawn from one sample of a study of early T cells in non-severe SARS-CoV-2 infection. From the 5' RACE reads, TCRdb called clonotypes with MiXCR, one entry per CDR3 protein. The profile covers approximately 83,000 distinct CDR3 sequences, with more than 13% appearing a single time and roughly 3.1% taken by the ten largest. Sample: whole blood. Source of these receptors: an adult who was a healthcare worker with PCR-confirmed SARS-CoV-2 infection or an uninfected control (not recorded which). Each CDR3 is given without its conserved first and last residue.

J gene,V gene,CDR3 protein
TRBJ2-3,TRBV2,ASSGDRVDTQY
TRBJ2-1,TRBV3-1,ASSQQGAYEQF
TRBJ2-7,TRBV6-5,ASRFKGTYEQY
TRBJ2-7,TRBV12-3/TRBV12-4,ASSFSRGARPYEQY
TRBJ2-1,TRBV5-1,ASSLSGTRNEQF
TRBJ2-1,TRBV5-1,ASSPDREGLHNEQF
TRBJ2-3,TRBV12-3/TRBV12-4,ASRQTDTQY
TRBJ2-1,TRBV20-1,SARFASAEQF
TRBJ2-7,TRBV20-1,SARDDGLAGPSYEQY
TRBJ2-4,TRBV10-3,AISETQGLAAKNIQY
TRBJ2-7,TRBV28,ASSFRYDSRAY
TRBJ1-2,TRBV5-6,ASSLGQGSISYGYT
TRBJ2-2,TRBV27,ASKPSGSSGELF
TRBJ1-1,TRBV11-2,ASSARGTGRTEAF
TRBJ1-1,TRBV5-1,ASSLGSGGTEAF
TRBJ2-3,TRBV7-6,ASSGSWAFTDTQY
TRBJ2-2,TRBV5-1,ASSLRTGDTGELF
TRBJ2-7,TRBV20-1,SVPGQGYEQY
TRBJ2-7,TRBV29-1,SVEGASGSSSYEQY
TRBJ2-7,TRBV18,ASSNSGSEGDGQY
TRBJ2-7,TRBV16,ASSRTGPPYEQY
TRBJ1-4,TRBV7-9,ASSRLLGQVEKLF
TRBJ2-3,TRBV6-1,ASSAGLARTDTQY
TRBJ2-1,TRBV12-3/TRBV12-4,ASTPGLAGYNEQF
TRBJ2-7,TRBV28,ASSIGYEQY
TRBJ1-4,TRBV2,ASNVRENEKLF
TRBJ2-7,TRBV28,ASRSGSNYEQY
TRBJ2-5,TRBV7-2,ASSLGTRETQY
TRBJ2-3,TRBV11-3,ASSSGRATNTQY
TRBJ2-7,TRBV29-1,SVGTPHEQY
TRBJ2-5,TRBV11-2,ASSLVVGETQY
TRBJ1-6,TRBV7-3,ASSSKRQGPGSPLH
TRBJ2-4,TRBV27,ASSEALLAGRPTGIQY
TRBJ1-2,TRBV27,ASRDRYGYT
TRBJ1-5,TRBV7-2,ASSLRTGNQPQH
TRBJ2-7,TRBV7-8,ASSPIVMTYEQY
TRBJ2-3,TRBV11-2,ASSRSGLAGSTDTQY